The following is a T cell receptor (beta chain) sequence with its context. The target antigen is unknown. This entry is derived from a study of T cells in localized non-small cell lung cancer. TCRdb's copy holds only in-frame clones and misses some; the assay was immunoSEQ multiplex PCR. The sample comprises over 70,000 clones, approximately 90% of which are singletons, and 4.1% rests with the top ten. Study observations and caveats: Uninvolved adjacent lung showed peak T cell clonality, exceeding tumor.

The sequencing here drew on PBMCs, taken before any cancer treatment. This sequence originates from a woman between 35 and 75 years old with stage II squamous cell lung carcinoma.

The CDR3 loop reads CASSQEQASGGYEQYF. The CDR3, as DNA: TGCGCCAGCAGCCAAGAGCAGGCTAGCGGGGGCTACGAGCAGTACTTC. This sequence joins TRBV4-1 and TRBJ2-7; 10 bases line up with TRBD2. Germline V lookup: CDR1 MGHRA, CDR2 YSYEKL. The CDR3 runs 16 residues. With 0 bases clipped from V and 3 bases from J, the junction kept 5 bases outside the gene matches.